The rows below give T cell receptor beta chains drawn from one sample of a study of blood T cell repertoires in COVID-19. Profiling relied on immunoSEQ multiplex PCR, and the TCRdb table lists in-frame clones only, not all of them. The sample lists roughly 300,000 clones, approximately 85% occurring once. The sequenced sample was peripheral blood. The receptors were gathered from a human donor in a cohort sampled during active COVID-19. The CDR3 runs from the conserved cysteine through the conserved F or W. A D gene is named only where the DNA matches it firmly. Clone sizes are given selectively: once, few, many, or a class where the clone is expanded.

d_call	clone_size	v_call	j_call	cdr3_length	cdr3_nt	cdr3_aa
.	.	TRBV27	TRBJ1-1	15	TGTGCCAGCAGTTCACTAGGGCCTTTGAACACTGAAGCTTTCTTT	CASSSLGPLNTEAFF
.	.	TRBV5-1	TRBJ2-3	15	TGCGCCAGCAGCTTGGGACTCGTCATCACAGATACGCAGTATTTT	CASSLGLVITDTQYF
.	.	TRBV5-1	TRBJ1-6	13	TGCGCCAGCAGCTTGACTGCGTATTCACCCCTCCACTTT	CASSLTAYSPLHF
TRBD1	.	TRBV28	TRBJ1-4	15	TGTGCCAGCAGTTTATACGGGACAGGGTCTGAAAAACTGTTTTTT	CASSLYGTGSEKLFF
.	.	TRBV5-1	TRBJ2-6	18	TGCGCCAGCAGCTCCGTACCGGGACTCAACTCTGGGGCCAACGTCCTGACTTTC	CASSSVPGLNSGANVLTF
.	.	TRBV7-3	TRBJ2-2	15	TGTGCCAGCAGGGTCGCGGGGGCGGGGACCGGGGAGCTGTTTTTT	CASRVAGAGTGELFF
TRBD1	.	TRBV11-3	TRBJ2-5	18	TGTGCCAGCAGCCCTGAGCGAAGGGACAGGAGTCCACAAGAGACCCAGTACTTC	CASSPERRDRSPQETQYF
.	once	TRBV7-2	TRBJ2-3	14	TGTGCCAGCAGCTCGGGACATAGCACAGATACGCAGTATTTT	CASSSGHSTDTQYF
.	few	TRBV11-1	TRBJ2-3	14	TGTGCCAGCAGCGCGGACAGTGTCAAGGATACGCAGTATTTT	CASSADSVKDTQYF
.	.	TRBV3-1/TRBV3-2	TRBJ1-2	14	TGTGCCAGCAGCCAGGTTCGTGGGGCGGATGGCTACACCTTC	CASSQVRGADGYTF
.	many	TRBV12-3/TRBV12-4	TRBJ2-7	12	TGTGCCAGCAGTTTGGGCACCTACGAGCAGTACTTC	CASSLGTYEQYF
.	.	TRBV18	TRBJ1-3	19	TGTGCCAGCTCACCCTATAATTACATGCGGACGCTAATCGGGGACACCATATATTTT	CASSPYNYMRTLIGDTIYF
.	few	TRBV29-1	TRBJ2-3	11	TGCAGCGTGAGGAAGGGGGATACGCAGTATTTT	CSVRKGDTQYF
.	.	TRBV6-5	TRBJ1-4	14	TGTGCCAGCAGACAACAGGGAGCATCGAGGAAACTGTTTTTT	CASRQQGASRKLFF
.	.	TRBV9	TRBJ2-7	15	TGTGCCAGCAGCGTAGGGTGGCAGGCTAACTACGAGCAGTACTTC	CASSVGWQANYEQYF
.	.	TRBV24-1	TRBJ2-3	15	TGTGCCACCAGTGATTCCGGGGATTCCACAGATACGCAGTATTTT	CATSDSGDSTDTQYF
TRBD1	.	TRBV5-1	TRBJ1-2	14	TGCGCCAGCAGGTCGGGACAGGGGATTCATGGCTACACCTTC	CASRSGQGIHGYTF
.	.	TRBV4-1	TRBJ2-5	16	TGCGCCAGCAGCCCACTAGGTCACCCCGACGGAGAGACCCAGTACTTC	CASSPLGHPDGETQYF
.	few	TRBV4-1	TRBJ1-6	16	TGCGCCAGCAGCCCCGGGAGGGGGACTTATAATTCACCCCTCCACTTT	CASSPGRGTYNSPLHF
TRBD1	.	TRBV24-1	TRBJ2-1	14	TGTGCCACCAGTGCCACGACAGGGGTCAATGAGCAGTTCTTC	CATSATTGVNEQFF
.	once	TRBV5-1	TRBJ1-1	15	TGCGCCAGCAGCCTGTCCCAGGGAGGCTACACTGAAGCTTTCTTT	CASSLSQGGYTEAFF
.	.	TRBV12-5	TRBJ2-1	14	TGTGCTAGTGGTGACGGGGTCTCCTACAATGAGCAGTTCTTC	CASGDGVSYNEQFF
TRBD1	.	TRBV5-1	TRBJ2-4	13	TGCGCCAGCAGCCCGGGACAGAGGCAGGTTCAGTACTTC	CASSPGQRQVQYF
TRBD1	once	TRBV11-2	TRBJ1-3	18	TGTGCCAGCAGCTTAGTGTCCTTAGGGGGCACCCTTGGAAACACCATATATTTT	CASSLVSLGGTLGNTIYF
.	.	TRBV6-5	TRBJ2-5	13	TGTGCCAGCAGCAAACTATACCAAGAGACCCAGTACTTC	CASSKLYQETQYF
.	few	TRBV7-2	TRBJ2-1	16	TGTGCCAGCAGCTCCCCTCGGGCGGGGCTTTGGGATGAGCAGTTCTTC	CASSSPRAGLWDEQFF
TRBD1	.	TRBV7-2	TRBJ1-2	15	TGTGCCAGCAGCTTAGTGGGACAGGAGATCTCTGGCTACACCTTC	CASSLVGQEISGYTF
.	.	TRBV6-6	TRBJ1-5	15	TGTGCCAGCAGTTACTTGACATGGAGCAATCAGCCCCAGCATTTT	CASSYLTWSNQPQHF
.	.	TRBV12-2	TRBJ1-1	16	.	CASRLVFARGAPEAFF
.	.	TRBV24-1	TRBJ2-2	13	TGTGCCACCAGTGACATTAACACCGGGGAGCTGTTTTTT	CATSDINTGELFF
.	.	TRBV12-3/TRBV12-4	TRBJ1-1	11	TGTGCCAGCAGCCCGGGGGTCGAAGCTTTCTTT	CASSPGVEAFF
.	.	TRBV28	TRBJ2-6	16	TGTGCCAGCAGTTCGAACAGGGTAGCCGGGGCCAACGTCCTGACTTTC	CASSSNRVAGANVLTF
.	.	TRBV2	TRBJ2-7	13	TGTGCCAGCAGGGAGAGACCAACCCACGAGCAGTACTTC	CASRERPTHEQYF
TRBD1	.	TRBV6-5	TRBJ2-7	12	TGTGCCAGCCGGGACAGGGTATACGAGCAGTACTTC	CASRDRVYEQYF
.	.	TRBV19	TRBJ2-7	13	TGTGCCAGTAGTGATTCCCGGTTCTACGAGCAGTACTTC	CASSDSRFYEQYF
TRBD1	.	TRBV10-3	TRBJ1-1	13	TGTGCCATCAGTTTAGGGGGCCTCGCTGAAGCTTTCTTT	CAISLGGLAEAFF
.	once	TRBV18	TRBJ1-6	14	TGTGCCAGCTCACAAGACAGTTATAATTCACCCCTCCACTTT	CASSQDSYNSPLHF
.	few	TRBV7-3	TRBJ1-1	13	TGTGCCAGCAGTATACAAGAAAACACTGAAGCTTTCTTT	CASSIQENTEAFF
TRBD1	.	TRBV24-1	TRBJ1-2	15	TGTGCCACCAGTGGTCCGGGACAGGCGACGGATGGCTACACCTTC	CATSGPGQATDGYTF
TRBD1	.	TRBV5-1	TRBJ1-2	18	TGCGCCAGCAGCTTGGAAGAAGGGACAGGGGGCGGCTACTATGGCTACACCTTC	CASSLEEGTGGGYYGYTF
TRBD1	.	TRBV24-1	TRBJ1-3	16	TGTGCCACCAGTGATTCTACAGGGGAGTCTGGAAACACCATATATTTT	CATSDSTGESGNTIYF
TRBD1	.	TRBV5-1	TRBJ2-2	14	TGCGCCAGCATTGACAGGGTGGGCACCGGGGAGCTGTTTTTT	CASIDRVGTGELFF